This is a list of T cell receptor beta chains from one sample in a study of T cell responses to AZD1222 COVID-19 vaccine. Only in-frame clones appear in the TCRdb table, and some are missing; sequencing was by immunoSEQ multiplex PCR. The table includes 75,000 to 100,000 clones, around nine tenths detected once. The material sequenced was peripheral blood, taken on day 0 of AZD1222 vaccination. The receptors shown here come from an adult in good health. Each CDR3 is given with its conserved first and last residue. The D gene is left open where the match is weak. Clone size is shown for a subset of rows, as once, few, many or a class of expanded clone.

j_gene	abundance	d_gene	v_gene	CDR3aa	CDR3nt
TRBJ1-4	-	-	TRBV19	CASSISGGGRIGKLFF	TGTGCCAGTAGTATCTCTGGGGGCGGAAGAATTGGAAAACTGTTTTTT
TRBJ2-7	-	-	TRBV12-3/TRBV12-4	CASTGRSYDEQYF	TGTGCCAGCACCGGACGGTCCTACGATGAGCAGTACTTC
TRBJ2-1	-	-	TRBV9	CASSVRGDSYNEQFF	TGTGCCAGCAGCGTTCGAGGGGACTCCTACAATGAGCAGTTCTTC
TRBJ1-5	-	-	TRBV19	CASSETDVPQHF	TGTGCCAGTAGTGAGACGGATGTCCCCCAGCATTTT
TRBJ2-1	-	-	TRBV3-1/TRBV3-2	CASSQGGPETIVADEQFF	TGTGCCAGCAGCCAAGGGGGGCCTGAGACAATAGTGGCGGATGAGCAGTTCTTC
TRBJ1-5	-	-	TRBV5-6	CASSLRQGWDSNQPQHF	TGTGCCAGCAGCTTGAGGCAGGGCTGGGATAGCAATCAGCCCCAGCATTTT
TRBJ1-5	-	-	TRBV2	CASALGGDQPQHF	TGTGCCAGCGCTCTCGGGGGGGATCAGCCCCAGCATTTT
TRBJ2-1	-	-	TRBV11-2	CASKTGSYNEQFF	TGTGCCAGTAAGACAGGCTCCTACAATGAGCAGTTCTTC
TRBJ1-4	-	-	TRBV5-1	CASSLEGSGEKLFF	TGCGCCAGCAGCTTGGAGGGGTCGGGTGAAAAACTGTTTTTT
TRBJ2-5	-	-	TRBV4-3	CASSLVGGGRETQYF	TGCGCCAGCAGCCTCGTCGGTGGAGGGAGGGAGACCCAGTACTTC
TRBJ2-7	-	-	TRBV2	CASTGGISYEQYF	TGTGCCAGCACCGGAGGGATCTCCTACGAGCAGTACTTC
TRBJ1-5	-	TRBD1	TRBV9	CASSVQGALGQPQHF	TGTGCCAGCAGCGTGCAGGGGGCGCTGGGTCAGCCCCAGCATTTT
TRBJ2-7	-	-	TRBV29-1	CSVEDQGNLGSEQYF	TGCAGCGTTGAAGATCAGGGGAATTTGGGCTCCGAGCAGTACTTC
TRBJ1-3	-	-	TRBV19	CASGGTISGNTIYF	TGTGCCAGCGGCGGGACAATCTCTGGAAACACCATATATTTT
TRBJ1-2	-	-	TRBV2	CARFLGRTNYGYTF	TGTGCCAGATTTTTGGGACGTACCAACTATGGCTACACCTTC
TRBJ2-3	-	TRBD2	TRBV19	CASSISSGRATDTQYF	TGTGCCAGTAGTATAAGTAGCGGGAGGGCCACGGATACGCAGTATTTT
TRBJ2-5	-	TRBD1	TRBV4-2	CASSPRRGQGEETQYF	TGTGCCAGCAGCCCTCGACGGGGACAGGGAGAAGAGACCCAGTACTTC
TRBJ2-1	once	TRBD2	TRBV7-9	CASSLLLAGVFF	TGTGCCAGCAGCTTACTCCTAGCGGGAGTTTTCTTC
TRBJ2-1	-	-	TRBV24-1	CATSGGVSYNEQFF	TGTGCCACCAGTGGAGGGGTCTCCTACAATGAGCAGTTCTTC
TRBJ1-5	-	-	TRBV4-2	CASSQESMGNQPQHF	TGTGCCAGCAGCCAAGAATCGATGGGCAATCAGCCCCAGCATTTT
TRBJ1-4	-	TRBD1	TRBV2	CASGRRGRVEKLFF	TGTGCCAGCGGACGCAGGGGGCGAGTTGAAAAACTGTTTTTT
TRBJ1-6	-	-	TRBV27	CASSGGLTYNSPLHF	TGTGCCAGCAGTGGGGGACTGACCTATAATTCACCCCTCCACTTT
TRBJ1-4	few	-	TRBV28	CASSLLWDNKREKLFF	TGTGCCAGCAGTTTATTGTGGGACAACAAACGTGAAAAACTGTTTTTT
TRBJ2-1	-	-	TRBV18	CASSPNAGLSYNEQFF	TGTGCCAGCTCACCAAACGCGGGCCTAAGTTACAATGAGCAGTTCTTC
TRBJ2-1	-	-	TRBV14	CASRASQARSSYNEQFF	TGTGCCAGCCGGGCCTCCCAGGCAAGAAGCTCCTACAATGAGCAGTTCTTC